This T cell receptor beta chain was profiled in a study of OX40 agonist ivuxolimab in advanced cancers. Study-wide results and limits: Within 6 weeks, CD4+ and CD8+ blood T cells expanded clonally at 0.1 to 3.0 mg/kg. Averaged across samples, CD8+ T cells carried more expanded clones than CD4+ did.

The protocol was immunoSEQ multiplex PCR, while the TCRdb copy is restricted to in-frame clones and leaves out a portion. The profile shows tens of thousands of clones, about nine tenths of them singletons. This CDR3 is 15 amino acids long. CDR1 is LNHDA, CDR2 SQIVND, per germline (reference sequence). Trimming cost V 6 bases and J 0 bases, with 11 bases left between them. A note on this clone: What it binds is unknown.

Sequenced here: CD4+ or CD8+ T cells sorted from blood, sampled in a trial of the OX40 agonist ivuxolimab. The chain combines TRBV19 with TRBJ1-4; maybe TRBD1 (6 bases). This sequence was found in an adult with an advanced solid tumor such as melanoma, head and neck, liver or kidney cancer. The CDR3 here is CASRQGTTTNEKLFF. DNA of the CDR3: TGTGCCAGTAGGCAGGGGACAACAACTAATGAAAAACTGTTTTTT.